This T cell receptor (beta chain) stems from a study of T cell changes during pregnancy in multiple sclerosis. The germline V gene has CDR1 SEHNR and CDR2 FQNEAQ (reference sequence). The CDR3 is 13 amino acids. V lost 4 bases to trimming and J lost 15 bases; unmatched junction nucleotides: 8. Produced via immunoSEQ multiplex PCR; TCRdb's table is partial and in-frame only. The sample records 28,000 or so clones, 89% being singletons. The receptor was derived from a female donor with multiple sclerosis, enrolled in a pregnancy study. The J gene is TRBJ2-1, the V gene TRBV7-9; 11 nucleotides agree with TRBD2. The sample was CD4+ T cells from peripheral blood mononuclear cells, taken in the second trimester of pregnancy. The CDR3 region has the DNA TGTGCCAGCAGCTCGGATAGCGGGGGGGCCACGTTCTTC. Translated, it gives CASSSDSGGATFF.